The entry below gives a single TCR beta chain sequence along with its context. This sample is drawn from a study of regulatory T cells in long-lasting Graves disease. J was trimmed by 4 bases and V by 0 bases; bases with no gene match: 0. The CDR3 is 14 amino acids. In germline, CDR1 is SGDLS, CDR2 YYNGEE. Construction of the TCR beta libraries employed iRepertoire HTBI primers in conjunction with Arm-PCR of CDR3 regions. From the multiplex PCR reads, TCRdb called clonotypes with MiXCR, one entry per CDR3 protein. The sample shows over 500,000 distinct CDR3 sequences, roughly 16% of them seen only once. As to time point: newly diagnosed GD, antithyroid drugs for less than 3 months. RNA isolated from PBMCs was used to make the TCR library. This sample was shared with a second study, whose subject was T cells in Graves' hyperthyroidism and ophthalmopathy.

The TCR originated in a man between 18 and 35 years old with Graves disease. V gene TRBV9 combines with J gene TRBJ2-1, with TRBD2 identical over 8 bases. The sequenced sample was peripheral blood mononuclear cells (PBMCs), obtained at new diagnosis, from a patient treated with antithyroid drugs. CDR3 in DNA: TGTGCCAGCAGCGTAGAGCGGGAGTACAATGAGCAGTTCTTC. Its protein is CASSVEREYNEQFF.